One sample yielded the 20 T cell receptor beta chains listed below, sequenced in a study of cytomegalovirus exposure and HLA in healthy donors. PCR amplification relied on 60 Vbeta primers (plus 13 Jbeta primers). Only in-frame clones appear in the TCRdb table, and some are missing; sequencing was by immunoSEQ multiplex PCR. Here the sample spans roughly 160,000 clones, roughly 85% being singletons. What was sequenced was PBMCs. These receptors were obtained from a boy between 2 and 15 years old in good health and CMV-seronegative.

V and J are TRBV13 and TRBJ2-3; 13 nucleotides line up with TRBD2. Germline-derived CDR1 and CDR2 are PRHDT and FYEKMQ (reference sequence). After removal of 4 bases from V and 5 bases from J, the junction contained 6 bases not matched to a gene. CDR3 length: 16 residues. The CDR3 spells CASSSVLAGGQDTQYF. Here the CDR3 DNA reads TGTGCCAGCAGCTCGGTACTAGCGGGGGGGCAAGATACGCAGTATTTT.

This clone was found a few times. The chain uses TRBV5-1 and TRBJ2-2; D is uncertain. V was trimmed by 4 bases and J by 5 bases, leaving 12 bases between them. The length of the CDR3 is 14 residues. Germline loops: CDR1 SGHRS, CDR2 YFSETQ. The CDR3 nucleotides are TGCGCCAGCAGCCTCAGGTCCGATACCGGGGAGCTGTTTTTT. As protein: CASSLRSDTGELFF.

The chain uses TRBV6-6 and TRBJ1-1, with D possibly TRBD1 on 6 matching bases. This CDR3 is built from 16 residues. Germline values: CDR1 MNHNY, CDR2 SVGAGI (reference sequence). V lost 4 bases and J 1 base, leaving 16 bases between the germline ends. Here the CDR3 DNA reads TGTGCCAGCAGTTTCGGGTACAGGGCTCAGAACACTGAAGCTTTCTTT. Amino acids: CASSFGYRAQNTEAFF.

The chain is built from TRBV29-1 and TRBJ2-2, with TRBD2 as a possible D gene (6 bases). Germline loops: CDR1 SQVTM, CDR2 ANQGSEA. There are 13 residues in the CDR3. The germline V and J ends were trimmed by 4 bases and 7 bases, with 13 bases remaining between them. The chain's CDR3 is CSVGVTSIGELFF. In nucleotides, the CDR3 is TGCAGCGTTGGTGTGACTAGTATCGGGGAGCTGTTTTTT.

V gene TRBV7-8 combines with J gene TRBJ2-1; 7 bases fit TRBD2. Per germline, CDR1 SGHVS and CDR2 FQNEAQ. The CDR3 is 15 residues long. V lost 3 bases to trimming and J lost 10 bases; unmatched junction nucleotides: 12. Here the CDR3 reads CASSFSRTRRDEQFF. CDR3 coding DNA: TGTGCCAGCAGCTTTTCCAGGACTAGAAGAGACGAGCAGTTCTTC.

The J gene is TRBJ1-4, the V gene TRBV5-6; 9 bases align to TRBD1. V dropped 0 bases and J dropped 0; count of bases not matched to a gene: 6. The CDR3 is 18 amino acids. Germline V gene sequence: CDR1 SGHDT, CDR2 YYEEEE. CDR3 amino acids: CASSLAGTGRSTNEKLFF. CDR3 sequence (DNA): TGTGCCAGCAGCTTGGCGGGGACAGGGCGTTCAACTAATGAAAAACTGTTTTTT.

This chain links TRBV21-1 with TRBJ2-3; the table names TRBD2, a call not compared with the DNA. TRBV21-1 represents a pseudogene. The CDR3 loop spans 17 amino acids. The CDR3 sequence: CASSKRASGGFTDTQYF. The CDR3 nucleotides read TGTGCCAGCAGCAAAAGAGCTAGCGGGGGGTTCACAGATACGCAGTATTTT.

The gene calls are TRBV5-4 and TRBJ2-1; possible D gene TRBD2, 7 bases. This CDR3 spans 15 amino acids. Germline-derived CDR1 and CDR2 are SGHNT and YYREEE (reference sequence). V lost 2 bases to trimming and J lost 6 bases, with 15 bases between them. CDR3 loop: CASSFLGGPANEQFF. DNA of the CDR3: TGTGCCAGCAGCTTCTTGGGGGGGCCAGCCAATGAGCAGTTCTTC.

The rearrangement links TRBV2 to TRBJ2-1; D possibly corresponds to TRBD2 (6 bases). The CDR3 covers 12 residues. Trimming left V 0 bases short and J 15 bases short, with 12 bases between. Germline CDR1 is SNHLY and CDR2 is FYNNEI. In DNA, the CDR3 is TGTGCCAGCAGTGAAGCGGGCGGGGTACTGTTCTTC. Residues: CASSEAGGVLFF. The variable domain in full, with the rest retrieved from reference TRBV2 and TRBJ2-1, is EPEVTQTPSHQVTQMGQEVILRCVPISNHLYFYWYRQILGQKVEFLVSFYNNEISEKSEIFDDQFSVERPDGSNFTLKIRSTKLEDSAMYFCASSEAGGVLFFGPGTRLTVL.

In the case of this clone: Different DNA sequences within this sample yield the same CDR3. The CDR3 sequence: CASSLDRDGYTF. DNA of the CDR3: TGTGCCAGCAGCTTAGACCGAGATGGCTACACCTTC. The rearrangement joins TRBV7-9 to TRBJ1-2; D remains ambiguous. The CDR3 covers 12 residues. Trimming stripped 1 base from V and 6 bases from J, with 6 bases between. CDR1 is SEHNR, CDR2 FQNEAQ, per germline (reference sequence).

V and J are TRBV27 and TRBJ2-7, with TRBD2 as a possible D gene (5 bases). CDR3 length: 13 amino acids. Trimming shortened V by 3 bases and J by 2 bases, and 8 bases separated the two germline ends. CDR1 and CDR2 (germline): MNHEY, SMNVEV (reference sequence). The CDR3 DNA is TGTGCCAGCAGTTTGACTACTCCCTACGAGCAGTACTTC. It translates to CASSLTTPYEQYF.

This rearrangement joins TRBV28 to TRBJ2-1, with 14 positions matching TRBD2. Looked up from germline, CDR1 is MDHEN and CDR2 is SYDVKM. V gave up 6 bases and J gave up 5 bases; unmatched junction bases: 3. There are 15 residues in the CDR3. Here the CDR3 reads CASRTTSGRDNEQFF. The CDR3 coding sequence is TGTGCCAGCAGGACGACTAGCGGGAGGGACAATGAGCAGTTCTTC.

The J gene is TRBJ2-1, the V gene TRBV27, with D tentatively TRBD1 (5 bases). The V and J ends lost 3 bases and 8 bases respectively, with 20 bases between them. This CDR3 contains 16 residues. In germline, CDR1 is MNHEY, CDR2 SMNVEV (reference sequence). The CDR3 DNA follows: TGTGCCAGCAGTTTTGGCCAGGGAAAACGGTACGATGAGCAGTTCTTC. Protein: CASSFGQGKRYDEQFF.

This sequence joins TRBV10-3 and TRBJ1-3, with D perhaps TRBD1 (6 bases). The CDR3 covers 14 residues. Trimming cost V 6 bases and J 4 bases, with 13 bases left between them. CDR1 and CDR2 from the germline V gene are ENHRY and SYGVKD. The CDR3 DNA follows: TGTGCCATCAGGGTGGACAGTCCGGGAAACACCATATATTTT. As protein: CAIRVDSPGNTIYF.

J is TRBJ1-5 and V is TRBV28; D perhaps matches TRBD1 (5 bases). The CDR3 extends over 15 amino acids. Deletions cut 4 bases from V and 9 bases from J, with 19 bases between. The germline V gene encodes CDR1 MDHEN and CDR2 SYDVKM. The CDR3 sequence is CASSSRWGDLGPQHF. The CDR3, as DNA: TGTGCCAGCAGTTCCCGTTGGGGGGACCTTGGGCCCCAGCATTTT. The variable domain in full, completed from reference TRBV28 and TRBJ1-5, reads DVKVTQSSRYLVKRTGEKVFLECVQDMDHENMFWYRQDPGLGLRLIYFSYDVKMKEKGDIPEGYSVSREKKERFSLILESASTNQTSMYLCASSSRWGDLGPQHFGDGTRLSIL.

The chain has TRBV5-1 and TRBJ2-2, with no clear D. V lost 2 bases and J 0 bases, leaving 8 bases between the germline ends. Per germline, CDR1 SGHRS and CDR2 YFSETQ. This CDR3 spans 15 amino acids. The CDR3 spells CASSLPQANTGELFF. In nucleotides, the CDR3 is TGCGCCAGCAGCTTACCGCAGGCGAACACCGGGGAGCTGTTTTTT.

The chain couples TRBV25-1 to TRBJ1-2, with 12 bases matching TRBD1. CDR1 is MGHDK, CDR2 SYGVNS, per germline. The CDR3 totals 15 residues. The V segment lost 7 bases and the J segment 6 bases; nucleotides outside the gene matches: 9. The CDR3 region has the DNA TGTGCCAGCACTGATACGGGACAGGGGGCCAATGGCTACACCTTC. It is translated as CASTDTGQGANGYTF.

V and J are TRBV7-2 and TRBJ1-5; 7 bases fit TRBD1. V was clipped by 5 bases and J by 4 bases; unmatched bases: 11. Germline V gives CDR1 SGHTA, CDR2 FQGNSA. The CDR3 totals 16 residues. The CDR3 spells CASSQYLGQPNQPQHF. The CDR3 coding sequence is TGTGCCAGCAGCCAGTACTTGGGACAGCCAAATCAGCCCCAGCATTTT.

The rearrangement links TRBV9 to TRBJ2-1; 14 positions agree with TRBD2. Germline V gene data show CDR1 as SGDLS and CDR2 as YYNGEE. Germline trimming cut 2 bases from V and 7 bases from J; bases unmatched to any gene: 5. The CDR3 is 16 amino acids. CDR3 residues: CASSVGLAGGANEQFF. The CDR3 nucleotides read TGTGCCAGCAGCGTTGGACTAGCGGGAGGTGCGAATGAGCAGTTCTTC.

The chain employs TRBV7-8 and TRBJ1-1; D perhaps matches TRBD1 (6 bases). Germline V gene sequence: CDR1 SGHVS, CDR2 FQNEAQ. The V and J ends lost 5 bases and 0 bases respectively, with 16 bases between them. The CDR3 extends over 16 amino acids. CDR3 sequence reads: CASSLRQVIMNTEAFF. Here the CDR3 DNA reads TGTGCCAGCAGCCTTCGACAGGTAATAATGAACACTGAAGCTTTCTTT. The full variable domain, completed using reference TRBV7-8 and TRBJ1-1, is GAGVSQSPRYKVAKRGQDVALRCDPISGHVSLFWYQQALGQGPEFLTYFQNEAQLDKSGLPSDRFFAERPEGSVSTLKIQRTQQEDSAVYLCASSLRQVIMNTEAFFGQGTRLTVV.